The sequence of this T cell receptor (beta chain) was determined in a study of radiation and T cells in renal cell carcinoma. This table comes from immunoSEQ multiplex PCR, and its TCRdb copy is limited to in-frame clones, with some not included. The sample has some 110,000 clones, roughly four fifths seen once. Per the germline V gene, CDR1 is SGHNT and CDR2 is YENEEA. V lost 5 bases to trimming and J lost 5 bases; unmatched junction nucleotides: 12. The CDR3 has 17 residues. Time point given: baseline pretreatment blood. Treatment indicated: 15 Gy SBRT to primary tumor, nephrectomy 4 weeks later. The sequence was collected from a woman aged 55-70 years with renal cell carcinoma. The V call is TRBV11-3, the J call TRBJ2-5, with 12 bases identical to TRBD2. The sample here was blood, taken from a patient whose treatment included radiotherapy and nephrectomy. CDR3 sequence: CASSLGLAGSWGETQYF. The CDR3 bases are TGTGCCAGCAGCCTTGGACTAGCGGGATCTTGGGGGGAGACCCAGTACTTC.